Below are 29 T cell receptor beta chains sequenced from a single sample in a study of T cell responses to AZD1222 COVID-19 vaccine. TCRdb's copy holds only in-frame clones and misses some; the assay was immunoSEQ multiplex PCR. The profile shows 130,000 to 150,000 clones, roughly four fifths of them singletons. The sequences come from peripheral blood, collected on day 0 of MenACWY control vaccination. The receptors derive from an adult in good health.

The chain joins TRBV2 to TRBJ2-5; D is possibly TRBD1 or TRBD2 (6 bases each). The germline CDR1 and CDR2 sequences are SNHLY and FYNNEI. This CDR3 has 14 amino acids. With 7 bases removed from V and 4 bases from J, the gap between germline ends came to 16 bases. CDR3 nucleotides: TGTGCCAGCACCCGATCGGGGGCACGAGAGACCCAGTACTTC. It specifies CASTRSGARETQYF.

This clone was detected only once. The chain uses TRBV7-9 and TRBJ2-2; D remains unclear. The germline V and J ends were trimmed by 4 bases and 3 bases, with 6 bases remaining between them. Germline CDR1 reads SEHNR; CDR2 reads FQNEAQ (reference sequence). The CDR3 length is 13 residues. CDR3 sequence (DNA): TGTGCCAGCAGCTCGCTATACACCGGGGAGCTGTTTTTT. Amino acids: CASSSLYTGELFF.

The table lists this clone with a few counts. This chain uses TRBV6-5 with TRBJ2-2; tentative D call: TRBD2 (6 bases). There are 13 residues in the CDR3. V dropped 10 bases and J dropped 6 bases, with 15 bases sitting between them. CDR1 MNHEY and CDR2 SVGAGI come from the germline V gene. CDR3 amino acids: CATQRVGAGELFF. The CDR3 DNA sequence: TGTGCCACCCAGCGGGTGGGCGCCGGGGAGCTGTTTTTT.

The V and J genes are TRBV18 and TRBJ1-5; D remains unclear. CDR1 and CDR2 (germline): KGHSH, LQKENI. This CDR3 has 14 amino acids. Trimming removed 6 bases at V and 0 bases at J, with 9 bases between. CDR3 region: CASSLSDSNQPQHF. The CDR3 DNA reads TGTGCCAGCTCCCTCTCCGATAGCAATCAGCCCCAGCATTTT.

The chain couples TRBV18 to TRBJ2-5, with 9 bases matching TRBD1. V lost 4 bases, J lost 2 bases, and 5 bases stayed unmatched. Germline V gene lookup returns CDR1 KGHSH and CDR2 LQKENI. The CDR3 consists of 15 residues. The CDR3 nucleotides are TGTGCCAGCTCACGGGACAGGGTGCCACAAGAGACCCAGTACTTC. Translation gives CASSRDRVPQETQYF.

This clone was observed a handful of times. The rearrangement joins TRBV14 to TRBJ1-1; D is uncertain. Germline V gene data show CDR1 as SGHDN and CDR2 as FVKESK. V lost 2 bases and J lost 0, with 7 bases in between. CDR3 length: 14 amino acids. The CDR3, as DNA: TGTGCCAGCAGCCAACCTGGACTGAACACTGAAGCTTTCTTT. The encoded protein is CASSQPGLNTEAFF. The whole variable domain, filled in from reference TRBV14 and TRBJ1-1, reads EAGVTQFPSHSVIEKGQTVTLRCDPISGHDNLYWYRRVMGKEIKFLLHFVKESKQDESGMPNNRFLAERTGGTYSTLKVQPAELEDSGVYFCASSQPGLNTEAFFGQGTRLTVV.

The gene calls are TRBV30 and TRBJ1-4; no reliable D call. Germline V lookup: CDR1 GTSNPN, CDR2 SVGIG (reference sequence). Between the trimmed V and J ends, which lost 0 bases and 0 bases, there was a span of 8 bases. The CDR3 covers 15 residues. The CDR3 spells CAWSVVPTTNEKLFF. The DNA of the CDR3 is TGTGCCTGGAGTGTAGTCCCCACAACTAATGAAAAACTGTTTTTT. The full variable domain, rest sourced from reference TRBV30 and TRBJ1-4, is SQTIHQWPATLVQPVGSPLSLECTVEGTSNPNLYWYRQAAGRGLQLLFYSVGIGQISSEVPQNLSASRPQDRQFILSSKKLLLSDSGFYLCAWSVVPTTNEKLFFGSGTQLSVL.

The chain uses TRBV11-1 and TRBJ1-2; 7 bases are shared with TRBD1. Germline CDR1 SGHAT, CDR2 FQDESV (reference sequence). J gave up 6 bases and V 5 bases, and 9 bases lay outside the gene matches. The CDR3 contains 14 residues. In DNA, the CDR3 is TGTGCCAGCAGCCCACCGACAGGGTGGAATGGCTACACCTTC. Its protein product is CASSPPTGWNGYTF. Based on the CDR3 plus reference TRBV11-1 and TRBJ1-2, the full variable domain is EAEVAQSPRYKITEKSQAVAFWCDPISGHATLYWYRQILGQGPELLVQFQDESVVDDSQLPKDRFSAERLKGVDSTLKIQPAELGDSAMYLCASSPPTGWNGYTFGSGTRLTVV.

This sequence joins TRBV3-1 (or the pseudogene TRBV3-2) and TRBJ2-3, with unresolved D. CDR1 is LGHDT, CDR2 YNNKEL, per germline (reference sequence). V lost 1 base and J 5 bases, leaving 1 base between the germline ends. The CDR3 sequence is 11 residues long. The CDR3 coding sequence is TGTGCCAGCAGCCAAGGAGATACGCAGTATTTT. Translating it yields CASSQGDTQYF.

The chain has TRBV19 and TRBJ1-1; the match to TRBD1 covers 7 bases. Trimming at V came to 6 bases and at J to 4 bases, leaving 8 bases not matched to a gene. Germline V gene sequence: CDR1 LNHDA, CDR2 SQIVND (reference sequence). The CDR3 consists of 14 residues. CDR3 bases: TGTGCCAGTAGGACAGGGTACGAGGGCACTGAAGCTTTCTTT. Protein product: CASRTGYEGTEAFF.

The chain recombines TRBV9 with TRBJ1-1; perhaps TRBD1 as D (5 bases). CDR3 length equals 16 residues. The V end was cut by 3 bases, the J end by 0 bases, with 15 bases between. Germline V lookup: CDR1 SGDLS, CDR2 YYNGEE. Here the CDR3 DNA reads TGTGCCAGCAGCGCCGGACATACTCTTATGAACACTGAAGCTTTCTTT. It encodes CASSAGHTLMNTEAFF.

The CDR3 is CASSLTARISTQPQHF. The CDR3 bases are TGTGCCAGCAGTCTAACAGCGCGGATCTCCACTCAGCCCCAGCATTTT. The chain links TRBV27 to TRBJ1-5, with no clear D. Trimming removed 5 bases from V and 6 bases from J, with 20 bases in between. This CDR3 is 16 amino acids long. CDR1 MNHEY and CDR2 SMNVEV come from the germline V gene (reference sequence).

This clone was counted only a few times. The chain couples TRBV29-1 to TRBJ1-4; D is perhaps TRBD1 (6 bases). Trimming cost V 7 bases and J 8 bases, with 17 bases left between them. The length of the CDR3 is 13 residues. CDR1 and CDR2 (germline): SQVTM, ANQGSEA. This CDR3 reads CSATSGAEEKLFF. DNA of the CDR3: TGCAGCGCCACCTCGGGGGCAGAGGAAAAACTGTTTTTT.

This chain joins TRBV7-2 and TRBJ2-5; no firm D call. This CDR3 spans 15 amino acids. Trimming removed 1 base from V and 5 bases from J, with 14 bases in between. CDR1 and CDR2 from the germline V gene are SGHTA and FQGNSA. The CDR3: CASSLGELVWETQYF. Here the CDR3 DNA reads TGTGCCAGCAGCTTAGGAGAGCTAGTATGGGAGACCCAGTACTTC.

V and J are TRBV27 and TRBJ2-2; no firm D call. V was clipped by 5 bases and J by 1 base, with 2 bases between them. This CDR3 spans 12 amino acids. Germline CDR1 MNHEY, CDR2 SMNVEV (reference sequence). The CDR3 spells CASSQNTGELFF. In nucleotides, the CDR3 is TGTGCCAGCAGTCAGAACACCGGGGAGCTGTTTTTT.

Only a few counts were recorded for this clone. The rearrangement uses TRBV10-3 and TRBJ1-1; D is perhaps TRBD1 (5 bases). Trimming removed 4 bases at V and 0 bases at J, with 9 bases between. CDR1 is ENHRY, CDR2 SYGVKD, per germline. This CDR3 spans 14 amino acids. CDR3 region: CAISAQGLNTEAFF. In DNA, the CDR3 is TGTGCCATCAGTGCGCAGGGACTGAACACTGAAGCTTTCTTT.

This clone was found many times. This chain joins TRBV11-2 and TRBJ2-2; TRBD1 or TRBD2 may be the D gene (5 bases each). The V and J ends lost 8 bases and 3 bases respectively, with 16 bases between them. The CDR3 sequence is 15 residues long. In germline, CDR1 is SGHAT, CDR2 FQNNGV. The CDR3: CASGSGAHYTGELFF. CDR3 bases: TGTGCCAGCGGATCCGGGGCCCATTACACCGGGGAGCTGTTTTTT.

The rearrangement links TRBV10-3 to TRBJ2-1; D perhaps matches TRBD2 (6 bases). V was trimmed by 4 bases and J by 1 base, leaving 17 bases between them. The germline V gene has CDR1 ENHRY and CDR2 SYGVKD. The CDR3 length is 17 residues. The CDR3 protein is CAISAPTGTGSYNEQFF. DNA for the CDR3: TGTGCCATCAGTGCACCCACGGGGACTGGATCCTACAATGAGCAGTTCTTC.

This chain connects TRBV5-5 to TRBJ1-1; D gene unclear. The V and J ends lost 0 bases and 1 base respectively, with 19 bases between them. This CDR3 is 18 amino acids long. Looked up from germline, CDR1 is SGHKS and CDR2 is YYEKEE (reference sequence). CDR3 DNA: TGTGCCAGCAGCTTGGAGTCATACCGAGGAGAGAAGAACACTGAAGCTTTCTTT. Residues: CASSLESYRGEKNTEAFF.

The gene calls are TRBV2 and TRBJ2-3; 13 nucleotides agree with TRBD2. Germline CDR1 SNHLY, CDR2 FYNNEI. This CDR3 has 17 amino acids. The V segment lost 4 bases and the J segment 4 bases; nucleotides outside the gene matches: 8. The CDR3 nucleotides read TGTGCCAGCAGTGGACTAGCGGGGGGACTAAGATCAGATACGCAGTATTTT. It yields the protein CASSGLAGGLRSDTQYF.

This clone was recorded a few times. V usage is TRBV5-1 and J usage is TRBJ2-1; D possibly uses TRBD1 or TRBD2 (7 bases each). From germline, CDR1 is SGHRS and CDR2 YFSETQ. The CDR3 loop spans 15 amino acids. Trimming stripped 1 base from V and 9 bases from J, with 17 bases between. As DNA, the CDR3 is TGCGCCAGCAGCTTGTCCCCAGGGGGGGCCGTTGAGCAGTTCTTC. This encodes CASSLSPGGAVEQFF.

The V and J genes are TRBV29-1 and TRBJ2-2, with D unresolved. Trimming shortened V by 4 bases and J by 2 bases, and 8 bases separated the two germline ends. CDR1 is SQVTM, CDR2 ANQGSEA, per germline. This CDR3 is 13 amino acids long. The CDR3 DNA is TGCAGCGTTGCCCCCTTAAACACCGGGGAGCTGTTTTTT. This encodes CSVAPLNTGELFF.

In DNA form, the CDR3 reads TGTGCCAGCAGCCCCAGGGGGCCCGGGGAGCTGTTTTTT. This gives the protein CASSPRGPGELFF. V gene TRBV3-1 (or the pseudogene TRBV3-2) combines with J gene TRBJ2-2; TRBD1 matches at 8 bases. Germline lookup yields CDR1 LGHDT and CDR2 YNNKEL (reference sequence). CDR3 length: 13 amino acids. Losses at the gene ends were 4 bases for V and 6 bases for J; bases not matched to a gene: 1.

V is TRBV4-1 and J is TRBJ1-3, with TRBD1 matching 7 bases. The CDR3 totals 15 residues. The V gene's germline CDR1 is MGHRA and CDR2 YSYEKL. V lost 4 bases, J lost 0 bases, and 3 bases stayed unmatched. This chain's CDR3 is CASSRDSNSGNTIYF. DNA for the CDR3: TGCGCCAGCAGCCGGGACAGTAACTCTGGAAACACCATATATTTT.

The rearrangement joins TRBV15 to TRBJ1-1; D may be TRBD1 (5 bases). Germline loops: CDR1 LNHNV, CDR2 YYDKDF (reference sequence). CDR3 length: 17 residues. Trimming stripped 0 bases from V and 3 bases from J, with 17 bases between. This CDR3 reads CATSRDRQGVLHTEAFF. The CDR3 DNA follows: TGTGCCACCAGCAGAGATCGGCAGGGAGTCCTTCACACTGAAGCTTTCTTT. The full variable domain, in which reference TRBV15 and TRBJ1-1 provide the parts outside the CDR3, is DAMVIQNPRYQVTQFGKPVTLSCSQTLNHNVMYWYQQKSSQAPKLLFHYYDKDFNNEADTPDNFQSRRPNTSFCFLDIRSPGLGDTAMYLCATSRDRQGVLHTEAFFGQGTRLTVV.

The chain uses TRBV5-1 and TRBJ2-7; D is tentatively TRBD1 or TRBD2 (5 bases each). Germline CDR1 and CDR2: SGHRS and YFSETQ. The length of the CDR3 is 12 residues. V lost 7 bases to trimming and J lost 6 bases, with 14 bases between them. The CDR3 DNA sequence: TGCGCCAGCCGGGACGGGCACAGCGAGCAGTACTTC. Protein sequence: CASRDGHSEQYF.

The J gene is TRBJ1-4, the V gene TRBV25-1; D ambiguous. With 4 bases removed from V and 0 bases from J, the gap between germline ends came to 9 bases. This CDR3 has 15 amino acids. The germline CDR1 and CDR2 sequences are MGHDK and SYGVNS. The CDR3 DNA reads TGTGCCAGCAGTGCGTTCAGCGCAACTAATGAAAAACTGTTTTTT. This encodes CASSAFSATNEKLFF. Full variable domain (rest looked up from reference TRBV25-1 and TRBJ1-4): EADIYQTPRYLVIGTGKKITLECSQTMGHDKMYWYQQDPGMELHLIHYSYGVNSTEKGDLSSESTVSRIRTEHFPLTLESARPSHTSQYLCASSAFSATNEKLFFGSGTQLSVL.

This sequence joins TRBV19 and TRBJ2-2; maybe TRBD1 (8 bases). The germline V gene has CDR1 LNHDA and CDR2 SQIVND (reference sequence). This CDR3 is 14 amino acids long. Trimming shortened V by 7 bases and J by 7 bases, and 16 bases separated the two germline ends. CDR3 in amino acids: CASNTGGASGELFF. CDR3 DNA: TGTGCCAGTAATACAGGGGGGGCGAGCGGGGAGCTGTTTTTT.

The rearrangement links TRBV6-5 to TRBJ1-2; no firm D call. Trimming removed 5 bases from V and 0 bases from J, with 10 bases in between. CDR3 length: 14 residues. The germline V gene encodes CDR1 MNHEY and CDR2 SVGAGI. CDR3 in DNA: TGTGCCAGCAGTCCCCAGGTGGCTAACTATGGCTACACCTTC. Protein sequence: CASSPQVANYGYTF.